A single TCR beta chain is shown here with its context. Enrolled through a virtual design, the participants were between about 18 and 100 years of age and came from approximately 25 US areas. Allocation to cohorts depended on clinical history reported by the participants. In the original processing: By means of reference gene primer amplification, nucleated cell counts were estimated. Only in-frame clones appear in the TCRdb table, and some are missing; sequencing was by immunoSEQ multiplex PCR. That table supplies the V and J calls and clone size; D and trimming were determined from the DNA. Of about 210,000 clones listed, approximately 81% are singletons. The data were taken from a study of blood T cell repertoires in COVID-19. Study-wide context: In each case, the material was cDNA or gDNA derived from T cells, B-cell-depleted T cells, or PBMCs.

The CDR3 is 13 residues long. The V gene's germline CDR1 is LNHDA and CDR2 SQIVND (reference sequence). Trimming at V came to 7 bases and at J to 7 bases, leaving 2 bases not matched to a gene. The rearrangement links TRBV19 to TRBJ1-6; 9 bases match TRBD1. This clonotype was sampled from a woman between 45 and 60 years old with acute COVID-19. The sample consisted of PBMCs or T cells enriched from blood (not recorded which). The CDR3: CASTGTGNSPLHF. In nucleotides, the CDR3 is TGTGCCAGTACCGGGACAGGGAATTCACCCCTCCACTTT.